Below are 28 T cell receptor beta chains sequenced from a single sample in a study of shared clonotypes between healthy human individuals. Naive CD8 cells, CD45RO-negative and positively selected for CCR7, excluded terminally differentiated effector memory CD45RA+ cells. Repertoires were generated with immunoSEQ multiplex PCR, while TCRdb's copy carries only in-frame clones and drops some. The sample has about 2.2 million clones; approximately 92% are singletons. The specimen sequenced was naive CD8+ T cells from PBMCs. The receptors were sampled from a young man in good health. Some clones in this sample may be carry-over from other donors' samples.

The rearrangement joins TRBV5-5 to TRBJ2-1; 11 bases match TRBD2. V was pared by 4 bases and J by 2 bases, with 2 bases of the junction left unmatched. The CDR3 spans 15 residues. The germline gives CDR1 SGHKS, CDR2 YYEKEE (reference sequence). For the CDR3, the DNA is TGTGCCAGCAGCGCTAGCGGGGGGCCCTACAATGAGCAGTTCTTC. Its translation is CASSASGGPYNEQFF.

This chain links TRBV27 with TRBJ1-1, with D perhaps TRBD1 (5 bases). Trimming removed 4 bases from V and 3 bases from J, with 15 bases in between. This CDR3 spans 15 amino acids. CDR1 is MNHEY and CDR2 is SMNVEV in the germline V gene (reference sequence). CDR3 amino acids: CASSSSGLRYTEAFF. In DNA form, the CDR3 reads TGTGCCAGCAGTTCCTCAGGGCTAAGGTACACTGAAGCTTTCTTT.

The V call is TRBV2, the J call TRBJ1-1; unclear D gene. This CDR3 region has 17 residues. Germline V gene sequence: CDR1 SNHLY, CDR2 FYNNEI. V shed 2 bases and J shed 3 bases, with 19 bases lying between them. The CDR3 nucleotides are TGTGCCAGCAGTGAAATCGATTACCCCGACCCTTACACTGAAGCTTTCTTT. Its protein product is CASSEIDYPDPYTEAFF.

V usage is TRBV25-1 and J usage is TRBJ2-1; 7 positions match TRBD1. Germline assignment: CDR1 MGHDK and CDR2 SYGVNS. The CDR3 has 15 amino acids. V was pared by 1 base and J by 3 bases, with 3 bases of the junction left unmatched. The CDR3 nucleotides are TGTGCCAGCAGTGAATCTGCAGGGGGCTACAATGAGCAGTTCTTC. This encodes CASSESAGGYNEQFF. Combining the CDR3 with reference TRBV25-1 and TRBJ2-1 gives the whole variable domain EADIYQTPRYLVIGTGKKITLECSQTMGHDKMYWYQQDPGMELHLIHYSYGVNSTEKGDLSSESTVSRIRTEHFPLTLESARPSHTSQYLCASSESAGGYNEQFFGPGTRLTVL.

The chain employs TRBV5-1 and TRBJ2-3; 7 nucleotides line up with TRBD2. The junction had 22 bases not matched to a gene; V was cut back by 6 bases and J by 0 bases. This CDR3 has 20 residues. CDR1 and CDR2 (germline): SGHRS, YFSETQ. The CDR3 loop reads CASNTGASGPVQVSTDTQYF. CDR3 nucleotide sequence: TGCGCCAGCAATACCGGGGCTAGCGGACCAGTACAAGTCAGCACAGATACGCAGTATTTT.

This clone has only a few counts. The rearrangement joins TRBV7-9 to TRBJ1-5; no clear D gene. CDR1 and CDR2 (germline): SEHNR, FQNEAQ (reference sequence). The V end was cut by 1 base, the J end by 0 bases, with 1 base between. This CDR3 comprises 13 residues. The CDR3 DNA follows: TGTGCCAGCAGCTTAGATAGCAATCAGCCCCAGCATTTT. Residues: CASSLDSNQPQHF.

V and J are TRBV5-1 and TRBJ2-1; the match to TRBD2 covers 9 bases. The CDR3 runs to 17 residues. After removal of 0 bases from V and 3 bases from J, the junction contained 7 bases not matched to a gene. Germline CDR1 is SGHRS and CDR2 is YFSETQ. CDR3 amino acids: CASSLDGGGAFYNEQFF. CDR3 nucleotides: TGCGCCAGCAGCTTGGATGGCGGGGGGGCGTTCTACAATGAGCAGTTCTTC.

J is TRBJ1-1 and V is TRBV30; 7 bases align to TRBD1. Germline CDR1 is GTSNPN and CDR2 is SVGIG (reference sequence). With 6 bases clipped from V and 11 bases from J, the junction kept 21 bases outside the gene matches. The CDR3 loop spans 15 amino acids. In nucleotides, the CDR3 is TGTGCCTGCACCGGGACAGAGGAAAGGGCGGGCGGCGCTTTCTTT. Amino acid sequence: CACTGTEERAGGAFF. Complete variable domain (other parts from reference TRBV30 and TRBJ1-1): SQTIHQWPATLVQPVGSPLSLECTVEGTSNPNLYWYRQAAGRGLQLLFYSVGIGQISSEVPQNLSASRPQDRQFILSSKKLLLSDSGFYLCACTGTEERAGGAFFGQGTRLTVV.

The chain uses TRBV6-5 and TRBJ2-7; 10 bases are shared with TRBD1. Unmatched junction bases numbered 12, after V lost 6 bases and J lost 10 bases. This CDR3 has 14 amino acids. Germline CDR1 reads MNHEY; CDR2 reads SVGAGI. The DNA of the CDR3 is TGTGCCAGCAGGAACGACAGGGGGCCCACGCTTCAGTACTTC. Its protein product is CASRNDRGPTLQYF.

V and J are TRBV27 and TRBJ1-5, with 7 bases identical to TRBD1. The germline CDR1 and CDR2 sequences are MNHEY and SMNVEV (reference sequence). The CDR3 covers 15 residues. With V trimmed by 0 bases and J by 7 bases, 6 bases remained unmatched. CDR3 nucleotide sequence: TGTGCCAGCAGTTTATCCGCCGGGACAGACCAGCCCCAGCATTTT. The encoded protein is CASSLSAGTDQPQHF.

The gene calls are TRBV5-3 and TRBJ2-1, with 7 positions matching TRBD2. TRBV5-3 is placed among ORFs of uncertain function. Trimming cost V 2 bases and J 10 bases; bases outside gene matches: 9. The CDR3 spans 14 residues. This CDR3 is CARSLKAGSREQFF. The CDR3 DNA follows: TGTGCCAGAAGCTTAAAAGCGGGATCACGGGAGCAGTTCTTC.

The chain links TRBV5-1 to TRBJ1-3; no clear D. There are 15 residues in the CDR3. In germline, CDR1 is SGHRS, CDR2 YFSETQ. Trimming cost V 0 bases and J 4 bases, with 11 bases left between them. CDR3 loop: CASSLDMYSGNTIYF. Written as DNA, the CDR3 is TGCGCCAGCAGCTTGGATATGTACTCGGGAAACACCATATATTTT. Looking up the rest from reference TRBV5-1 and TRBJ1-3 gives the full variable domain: KAGVTQTPRYLIKTRGQQVTLSCSPISGHRSVSWYQQTPGQGLQFLFEYFSETQRNKGNFPGRFSGRQFSNSRSEMNVSTLELGDSALYLCASSLDMYSGNTIYFGEGSWLTVV.

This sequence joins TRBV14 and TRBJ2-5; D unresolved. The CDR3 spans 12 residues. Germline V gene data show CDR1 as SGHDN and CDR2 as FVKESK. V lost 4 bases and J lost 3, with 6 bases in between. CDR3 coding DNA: TGTGCCAGCAGCCTACCCAAAGAGACCCAGTACTTC. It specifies CASSLPKETQYF.

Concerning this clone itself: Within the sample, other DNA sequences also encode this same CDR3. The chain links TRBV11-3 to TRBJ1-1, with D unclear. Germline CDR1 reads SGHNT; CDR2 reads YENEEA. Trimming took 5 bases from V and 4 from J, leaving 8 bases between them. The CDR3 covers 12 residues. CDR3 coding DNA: TGTGCCAGCAGCCCGGGTGGCACTGAAGCTTTCTTT. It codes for CASSPGGTEAFF.

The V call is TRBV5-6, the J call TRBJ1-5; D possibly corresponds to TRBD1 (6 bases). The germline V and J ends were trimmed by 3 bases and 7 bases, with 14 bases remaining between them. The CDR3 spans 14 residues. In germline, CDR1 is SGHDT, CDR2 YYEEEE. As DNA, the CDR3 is TGTGCCAGCAGCTCGTACAGGGCCTGGCAGCCCCAGCATTTT. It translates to CASSSYRAWQPQHF.

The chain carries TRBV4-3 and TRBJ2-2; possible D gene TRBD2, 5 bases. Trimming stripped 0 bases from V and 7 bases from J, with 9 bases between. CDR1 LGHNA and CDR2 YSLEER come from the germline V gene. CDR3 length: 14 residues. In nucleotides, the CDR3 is TGCGCCAGCAGCCAAGATCCGGGGATCGGGGAGCTGTTTTTT. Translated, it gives CASSQDPGIGELFF.

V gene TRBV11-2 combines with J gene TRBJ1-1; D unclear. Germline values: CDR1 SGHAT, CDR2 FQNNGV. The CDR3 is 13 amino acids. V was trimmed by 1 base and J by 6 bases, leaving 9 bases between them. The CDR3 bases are TGTGCCAGCAGCTTAGGGACGGCCCCTGAAGCTTTCTTT. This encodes CASSLGTAPEAFF.

The CDR3 spells CASSPPRYVVGNTIYF. The CDR3 region has the DNA TGTGCCAGCAGTCCCCCGAGATACGTCGTTGGAAACACCATATATTTT. This rearrangement joins TRBV28 to TRBJ1-3; no definite D call. In germline, CDR1 is MDHEN, CDR2 SYDVKM. Trimming cost V 5 bases and J 3 bases, with 17 bases left between them. The CDR3 spans 16 residues.

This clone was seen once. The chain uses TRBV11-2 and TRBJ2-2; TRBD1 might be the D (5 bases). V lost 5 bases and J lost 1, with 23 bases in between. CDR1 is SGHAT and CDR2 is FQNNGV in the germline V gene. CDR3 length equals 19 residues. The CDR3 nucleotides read TGTGCCAGCAGCGGCTCCACCTTTTTGGACAAGTTGAACACCGGGGAGCTGTTTTTT. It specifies CASSGSTFLDKLNTGELFF.

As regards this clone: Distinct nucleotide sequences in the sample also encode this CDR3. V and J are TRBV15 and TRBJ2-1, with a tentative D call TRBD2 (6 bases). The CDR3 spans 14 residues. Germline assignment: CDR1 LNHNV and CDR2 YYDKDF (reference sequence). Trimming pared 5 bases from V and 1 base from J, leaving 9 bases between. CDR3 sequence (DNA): TGTGCCACCAGCCCCGGGGGATCCTACAATGAGCAGTTCTTC. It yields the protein CATSPGGSYNEQFF.

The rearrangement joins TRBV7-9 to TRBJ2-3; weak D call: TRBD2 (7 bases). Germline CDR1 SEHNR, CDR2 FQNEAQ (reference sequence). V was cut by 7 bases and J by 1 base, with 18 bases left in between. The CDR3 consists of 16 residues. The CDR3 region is CASIGRGDTGTDTQYF. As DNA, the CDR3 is TGTGCCAGCATTGGGAGGGGGGATACGGGCACAGATACGCAGTATTTT.

This CDR3 reads CASSSLYATQTSTDTQYF. The CDR3 bases are TGTGCCAGCAGCTCCCTATACGCCACACAGACTAGCACAGATACGCAGTATTTT. This chain joins TRBV7-9 and TRBJ2-3; no clear D gene. The CDR3 covers 18 residues. Germline V gene lookup returns CDR1 SEHNR and CDR2 FQNEAQ (reference sequence). V dropped 4 bases and J dropped 0 bases, with 20 bases sitting between them.

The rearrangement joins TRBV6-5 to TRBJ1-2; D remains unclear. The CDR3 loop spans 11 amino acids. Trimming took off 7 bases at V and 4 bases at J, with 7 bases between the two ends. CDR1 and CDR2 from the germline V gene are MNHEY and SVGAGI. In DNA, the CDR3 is TGTGCCAGCAAGGGTCCCTATGGCTACACCTTC. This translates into CASKGPYGYTF.

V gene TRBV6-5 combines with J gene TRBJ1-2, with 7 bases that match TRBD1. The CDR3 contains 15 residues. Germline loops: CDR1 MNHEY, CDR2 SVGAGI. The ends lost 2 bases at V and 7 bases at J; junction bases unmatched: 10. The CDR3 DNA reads TGTGCCAGCAGTTACAACCCGACAGGGCGTTCTGGCTACACCTTC. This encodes CASSYNPTGRSGYTF.

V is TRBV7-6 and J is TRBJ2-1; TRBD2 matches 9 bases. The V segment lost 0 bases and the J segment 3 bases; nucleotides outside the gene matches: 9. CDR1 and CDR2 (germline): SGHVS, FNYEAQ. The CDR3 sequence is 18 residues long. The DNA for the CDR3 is TGTGCCAGCAGCTTAGCTGTAGCGGGGGCACGAAACTACAATGAGCAGTTCTTC. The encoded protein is CASSLAVAGARNYNEQFF.

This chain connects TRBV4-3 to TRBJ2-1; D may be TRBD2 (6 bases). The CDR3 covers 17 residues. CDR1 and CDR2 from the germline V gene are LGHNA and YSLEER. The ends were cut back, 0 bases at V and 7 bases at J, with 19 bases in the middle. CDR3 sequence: CASSQDFRRAEGNEQFF. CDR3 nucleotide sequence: TGCGCCAGCAGCCAAGATTTCAGGAGGGCCGAGGGAAATGAGCAGTTCTTC.

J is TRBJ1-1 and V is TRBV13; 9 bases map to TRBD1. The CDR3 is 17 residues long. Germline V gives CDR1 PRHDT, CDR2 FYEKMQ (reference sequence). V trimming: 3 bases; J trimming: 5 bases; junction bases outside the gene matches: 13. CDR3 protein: CASSFGTGTLVETEAFF. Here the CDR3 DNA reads TGTGCCAGCAGCTTCGGGACAGGGACCTTAGTTGAGACTGAAGCTTTCTTT.

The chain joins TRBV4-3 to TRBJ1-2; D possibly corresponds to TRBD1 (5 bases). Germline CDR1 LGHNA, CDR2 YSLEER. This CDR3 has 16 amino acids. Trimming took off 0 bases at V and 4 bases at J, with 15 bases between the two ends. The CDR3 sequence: CASSQDSGRASYGYTF. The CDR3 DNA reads TGCGCCAGCAGCCAAGATTCAGGCAGGGCAAGCTATGGCTACACCTTC.